This T cell receptor (beta chain) was profiled in a study of Ad26.COV2.S vaccination and SARS-CoV-2 variants (dated by TCRdb to the early 2020s). Regarding the research as a whole: Vaccine-arm donors were drawn from COV1001, a multicentre, randomized, double-blind, placebo-controlled phase I-IIa trial of Ad26.COV2.S in healthy adults. Ad26.COV2.S was administered intramuscularly at a dose of 5x10^10 or 1x10^11 viral particles, either as one shot or as two shots given 56 days apart. Sequencing of the TCRbeta repertoire served to evaluate the specificity and breadth of SARS-CoV-2-reactive T cell receptors following Ad26.COV2.S vaccination. A total of around 32 samples were included in the TCR-sequenced set, comprising about 20 Ad26.COV2.S vaccine recipients, 5 placebo recipients and 8 SARS-CoV-2 convalescent individuals. Trial participants were randomized into five groups of five, in which low-dose or high-dose Ad26.COV2.S was given once or twice, or placebo was given on both occasions. Investigators did not know the trial group allocation while performing experiments and assessing outcomes.

Between the V and J ends, shortened by 6 bases and 4 bases respectively, the junction contains 9 bases. There are 12 amino acids in the CDR3, from cysteine to phenylalanine inclusive. The kept DNA is CDR3 alone, 36 bases in frame from the first base. For CDR1 and CDR2, the germline V gene lists SNHLY and FYNNEI. On this clone itself: Its antigen remains undetermined. No quality values exist for individual bases; no much larger clone is one base distant.

Reading the label with the study, this specimen's treatment or condition is: roughly 18 received Ad26.COV2.S at low or high dose, single or two shots; a few received placebo; per-sample allocation not given. Repertoires of vaccine and placebo recipients were sequenced from samples taken on day 63 after the first injection. Cohort 1b enrolled 20 to 30 adults aged 18-55 years at a single site in Boston, USA, between 29 July and 7 August 2020. As a vaccine, Ad26.COV2.S was a replication-incompetent adenovirus type 26 vector that expressed a prefusion-stabilized SARS-CoV-2 spike protein derived from the original Wuhan strain. The immunoSEQ Assay was used to sequence TCRbeta CDR3 regions. After extraction, genomic DNA underwent amplification by bias-controlled multiplex PCR, followed by high-throughput sequencing. Regarding the original processing steps: To quantify the absolute abundance of every unique TCRbeta CDR3 region, sequences were collapsed and filtered. T cell fraction was estimated by normalizing TCRbeta template counts to usable DNA, which was measured by amplifying reference genes present in all nucleated cells. Repertoire TCRs were annotated as SARS-CoV-2-specific by exact matching of V gene, CDR3 amino acid sequence and J gene to a known reactive TCR set. The reference SARS-CoV-2 TCR set was derived from MIRA and filtered for enrichment in COVID-19-positive ImmuneCODE repertoires, a step that removed public or cross-reactive TCRs. Drawing on the MIRA antigens, annotated TCRs were analysed further at the level of specific ORF or position within ORF. Depth was the summed frequency of annotated unique rearrangements, while breadth was defined as annotated unique rearrangements over total unique productive rearrangements. Group comparisons of TCR breadth used two-sided Wilcoxon rank-sum tests. TCRdb mirrors the immuneACCESS table, restricted to in-frame sequences. Some clones are absent from its copies; in checked studies, under half trace to an unresolved V gene, and the reason for the others is unknown. Clone size and the V and J calls come from that table; the DNA yielded D and trimming. In all, the sample holds 350,000 to 500,000 clones, and 89% of those were seen once. The top ten clonotypes cover about 2.4% of the sample.

Overall study outcomes, separate from this receptor: It was noted by the authors that total T cell responses may have been underestimated by the TCR breadth and depth analyses. Vaccine and placebo recipients had comparable non-spike TCR breadth, which fits with the vaccine containing only spike. The study was not powered to compare responses between vaccine doses or regimens. Spike-specific TCR breadth was higher in Ad26.COV2.S recipients than in placebo recipients (P = 0.0014). After vaccination, spike-specific CD8+ and CD4+ T cell responses were reported to show substantial breadth.

The clonotype was recovered from a person aged 18-65 years who received the Ad26.COV2.S COVID-19 vaccine or a placebo. Recombination linked TRBV2 to TRBJ1-2, with a tentative D gene TRBD1 over 5 matching bases. Sequenced here: peripheral blood, sampled in a trial of Ad26.COV2.S vaccine versus placebo. The CDR3 region has the sequence CASSLQGYGYTF. The nucleotide sequence is TGTGCCAGCAGCCTCCAGGGCTATGGCTACACCTTC.